This T cell receptor (beta chain) was captured by sequencing in a study of T cell repertoires in cytomegalovirus infection. Across the study: In public TCR beta signatures, there were indications of both CMV infection and matching HLA type. Study-wide points: Within the response measured ex vivo, HLA-C-restricted CMV-specific TCR beta clonotypes were dominant.

The CDR3 consists of 16 residues. Germline values: CDR1 LNHDA, CDR2 SQIVND (reference sequence). V trimming: 3 bases; J trimming: 4 bases; junction bases outside the gene matches: 7. This clonotype turned up a few times. Its specificity is unknown. TCRdb re-called the reads through MiXCR, storing one row per CDR3 protein. The sample holds 250,000 to 300,000 distinct CDR3 sequences, less than 25% seen once. The source was cultured PBMCs, collected from culture after CMV antigen stimulation. V and J are TRBV19 and TRBJ2-1, with 9 bases lining up with TRBD2. This clonotype originated in a human donor in good health (CMV status not recorded). Some clones in this sample may be carry-over from other donors' samples. The CDR3 DNA follows: TGTGCCAGTAGTATGGCTAGCGGGATGATATACAATGAGCAGTTCTTC. It yields the protein CASSMASGMIYNEQFF.